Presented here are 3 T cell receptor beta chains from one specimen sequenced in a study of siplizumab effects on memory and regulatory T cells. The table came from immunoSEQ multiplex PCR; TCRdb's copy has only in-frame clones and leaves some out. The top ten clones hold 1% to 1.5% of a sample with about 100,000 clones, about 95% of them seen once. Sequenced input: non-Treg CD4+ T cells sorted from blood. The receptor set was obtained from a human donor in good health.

CDR3 in amino acids: CASSFRTGEYEQYF. CDR3 coding DNA: TGCGCCAGCAGCTTCCGGACAGGGGAATACGAGCAGTACTTC. The chain has TRBV5-1 and TRBJ2-7; TRBD1 matches 9 bases. The germline CDR1 and CDR2 sequences are SGHRS and YFSETQ. Germline trimming cut 2 bases from V and 4 bases from J; bases unmatched to any gene: 4. The CDR3 is 14 amino acids.

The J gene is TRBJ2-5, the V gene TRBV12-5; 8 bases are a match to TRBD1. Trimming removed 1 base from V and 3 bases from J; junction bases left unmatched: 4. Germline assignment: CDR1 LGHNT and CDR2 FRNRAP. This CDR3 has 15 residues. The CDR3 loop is CASGLAGGWEETQYF. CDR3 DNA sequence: TGTGCTAGTGGTTTGGCAGGGGGCTGGGAAGAGACCCAGTACTTC.

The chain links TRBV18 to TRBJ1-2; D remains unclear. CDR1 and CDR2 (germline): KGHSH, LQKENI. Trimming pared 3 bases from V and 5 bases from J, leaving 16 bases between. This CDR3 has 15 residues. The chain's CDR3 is CASSPRRPGVYGYTF. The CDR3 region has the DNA TGTGCCAGCTCACCCCGACGGCCAGGAGTTTATGGCTACACCTTC.